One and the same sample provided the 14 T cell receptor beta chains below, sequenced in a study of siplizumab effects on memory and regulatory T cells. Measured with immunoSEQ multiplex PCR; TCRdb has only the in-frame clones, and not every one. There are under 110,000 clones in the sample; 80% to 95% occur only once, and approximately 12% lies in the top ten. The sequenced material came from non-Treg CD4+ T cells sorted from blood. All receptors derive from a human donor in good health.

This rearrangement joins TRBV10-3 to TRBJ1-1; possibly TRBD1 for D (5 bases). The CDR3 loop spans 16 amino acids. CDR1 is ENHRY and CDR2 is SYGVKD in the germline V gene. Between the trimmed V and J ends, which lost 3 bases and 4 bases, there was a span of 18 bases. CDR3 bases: TGTGCCATCAGTGATTACGGGACGGCCGCGGGCACTGAAGCTTTCTTT. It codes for CAISDYGTAAGTEAFF.

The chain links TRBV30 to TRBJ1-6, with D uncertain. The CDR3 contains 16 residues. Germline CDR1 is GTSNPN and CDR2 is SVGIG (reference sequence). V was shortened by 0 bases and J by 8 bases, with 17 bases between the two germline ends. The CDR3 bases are TGTGCCTGGAGTGTCGGGTTTGGGCTATTGGATTCACCCCTCCACTTT. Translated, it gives CAWSVGFGLLDSPLHF. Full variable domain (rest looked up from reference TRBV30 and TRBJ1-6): SQTIHQWPATLVQPVGSPLSLECTVEGTSNPNLYWYRQAAGRGLQLLFYSVGIGQISSEVPQNLSASRPQDRQFILSSKKLLLSDSGFYLCAWSVGFGLLDSPLHFGNGTRLTVT.

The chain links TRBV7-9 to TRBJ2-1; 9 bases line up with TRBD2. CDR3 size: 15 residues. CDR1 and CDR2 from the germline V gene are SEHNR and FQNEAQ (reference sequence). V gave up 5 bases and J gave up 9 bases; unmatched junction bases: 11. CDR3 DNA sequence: TGTGCCAGCAGCCCCCGCGGGGGGGTTAGAAGTGAGCAGTTCTTC. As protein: CASSPRGGVRSEQFF.

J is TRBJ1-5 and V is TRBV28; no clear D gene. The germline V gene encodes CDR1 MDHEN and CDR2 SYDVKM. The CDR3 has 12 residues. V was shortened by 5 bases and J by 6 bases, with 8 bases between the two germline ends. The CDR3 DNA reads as TGTGCCAGCAGTACCTACTCTCAGCCCCAGCATTTT. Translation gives CASSTYSQPQHF.

CDR3 sequence (DNA): TGTGCCAGTAGTTCAGGTGGGACACACACCGGGGAGCTGTTTTTT. As protein: CASSSGGTHTGELFF. The chain has TRBV19 and TRBJ2-2, with a possible D match to TRBD1 (6 bases). The V end lost 5 bases, the J end lost 3 bases, and 13 bases lay between the germline ends. CDR1 is LNHDA and CDR2 is SQIVND in the germline V gene (reference sequence). This CDR3 has 15 amino acids.

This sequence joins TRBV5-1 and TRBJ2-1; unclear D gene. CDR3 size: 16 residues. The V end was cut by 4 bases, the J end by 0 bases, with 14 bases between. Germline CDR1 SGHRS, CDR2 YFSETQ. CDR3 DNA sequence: TGCGCCAGCAGCCTTCCGGGTTCAAGCTCCTACAATGAGCAGTTCTTC. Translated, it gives CASSLPGSSSYNEQFF.

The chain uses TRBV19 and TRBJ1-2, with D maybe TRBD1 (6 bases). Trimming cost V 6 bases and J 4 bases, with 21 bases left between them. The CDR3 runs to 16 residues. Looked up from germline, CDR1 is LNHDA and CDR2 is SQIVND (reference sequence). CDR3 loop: CASRSWRGQSPYGYTF. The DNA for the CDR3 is TGTGCCAGTAGGTCATGGAGGGGACAAAGTCCCTATGGCTACACCTTC.

The CDR3, as DNA: TGTGCCAGCAGCCCCTGGGGGGGGGCCAACACCGGGGAGCTGTTTTTT. It yields the protein CASSPWGGANTGELFF. The chain has TRBV7-8 and TRBJ2-2; possible D gene TRBD2, 7 bases. V lost 5 bases and J lost 2, with 15 bases in between. Germline CDR1 and CDR2: SGHVS and FQNEAQ. The CDR3 runs 16 residues.

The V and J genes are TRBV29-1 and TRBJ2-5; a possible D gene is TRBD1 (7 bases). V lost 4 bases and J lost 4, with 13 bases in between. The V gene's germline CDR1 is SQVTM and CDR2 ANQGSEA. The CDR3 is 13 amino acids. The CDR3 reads CSVVGQGGETQYF. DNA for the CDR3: TGCAGCGTTGTCGGGCAGGGGGGAGAGACCCAGTACTTC.

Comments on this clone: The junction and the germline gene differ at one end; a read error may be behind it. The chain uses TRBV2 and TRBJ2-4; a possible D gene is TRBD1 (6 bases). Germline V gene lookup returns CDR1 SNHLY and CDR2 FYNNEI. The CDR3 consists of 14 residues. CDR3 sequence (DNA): TGTGCCAGCGGGAAGGGACAAGCCAGAAACATTCAGTACTTC. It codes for CASGKGQARNIQYF.

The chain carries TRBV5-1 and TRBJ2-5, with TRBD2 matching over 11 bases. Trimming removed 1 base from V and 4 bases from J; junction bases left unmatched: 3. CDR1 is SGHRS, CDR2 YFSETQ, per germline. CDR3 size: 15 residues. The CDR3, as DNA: TGCGCCAGCAGCTTGATAGCGGGAGGGATAGAGACCCAGTACTTC. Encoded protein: CASSLIAGGIETQYF.

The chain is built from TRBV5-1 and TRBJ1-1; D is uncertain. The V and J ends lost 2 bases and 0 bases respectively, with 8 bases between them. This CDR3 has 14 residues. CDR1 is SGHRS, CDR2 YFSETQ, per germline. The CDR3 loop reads CASSFNDLNTEAFF. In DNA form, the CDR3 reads TGCGCCAGCAGCTTTAATGATTTGAACACTGAAGCTTTCTTT.

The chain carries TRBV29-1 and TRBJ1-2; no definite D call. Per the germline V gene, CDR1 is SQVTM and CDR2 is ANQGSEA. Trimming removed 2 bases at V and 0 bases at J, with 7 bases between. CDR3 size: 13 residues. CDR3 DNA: TGCAGCGTTGAAAGGTTAACTAACTATGGCTACACCTTC. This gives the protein CSVERLTNYGYTF.

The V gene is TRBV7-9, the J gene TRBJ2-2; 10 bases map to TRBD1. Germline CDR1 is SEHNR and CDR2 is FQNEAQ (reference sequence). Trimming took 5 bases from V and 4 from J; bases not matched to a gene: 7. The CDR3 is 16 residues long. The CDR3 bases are TGTGCCAGCAGCACAGACAGGGGGCGAATCACCGGGGAGCTGTTTTTT. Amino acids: CASSTDRGRITGELFF.